A selection of T cell receptor beta chains follows, all from one sample in a study of shared clonotypes between healthy human individuals. Libraries were prepared by immunoSEQ multiplex PCR; TCRdb keeps only in-frame clonotypes and omits some of them. The table has 950,000 to 1,100,000 clones, approximately 80% seen once. The sequencing sample was made of memory CD4+ T cells from PBMCs. Every receptor here comes from a man between 18 and 35 years old in good health. Some clones in this sample may be carry-over from other donors' samples. Each CDR3 is given with its conserved first and last residue. The order of the fields is clone size, D gene, V gene, J gene, CDR3 protein, CDR3 DNA. The D gene is left open where the match is weak. Not every row has a clone size; where given, it reads once, few, many or a size class.

-,-,TRBV7-2,TRBJ1-1,CASSSEMSAEAFF,TGTGCCAGCAGCTCAGAAATGTCCGCTGAAGCTTTCTTT
-,-,TRBV19,TRBJ1-1,CASHGQVLGNTEAFF,TGTGCCAGCCACGGCCAGGTCCTAGGGAACACTGAAGCTTTCTTT
-,TRBD1,TRBV7-9,TRBJ2-5,CASSLLTGGVQGETQYF,TGTGCCAGCAGCCTACTGACAGGGGGCGTCCAGGGGGAGACCCAGTACTTC
-,TRBD1,TRBV9,TRBJ2-7,CASSARGTGGYEQYF,TGTGCCAGCAGCGCCCGCGGGACAGGGGGCTACGAGCAGTACTTC
-,-,TRBV19,TRBJ2-5,CASSIGGTETQYF,TGTGCCAGTAGTATCGGCGGGACGGAGACCCAGTACTTC
-,-,TRBV5-1,TRBJ1-3,CASSLGLGSGNTIYF,TGCGCCAGCAGCTTGGGTCTGGGCTCTGGAAACACCATATATTTT
-,TRBD1,TRBV11-2,TRBJ2-5,CASTVGGQGTQYF,TGTGCCAGCACCGTAGGGGGCCAAGGGACCCAGTACTTC
-,-,TRBV6-1,TRBJ1-4,CASSETGGLFF,TGTGCCAGCAGTGAAACGGGTGGGCTGTTTTTT
many,-,TRBV6-1,TRBJ1-1,CASSQGLRAFF,TGTGCCAGCAGCCAAGGGTTACGGGCTTTCTTT
-,TRBD1,TRBV6-5,TRBJ1-3,CASRRTGGTGNTIYF,TGTGCCAGCAGGAGAACAGGGGGAACTGGAAACACCATATATTTT
once,-,TRBV7-9,TRBJ1-1,CASSRGQGMNTEAFF,TGTGCCAGCAGCCGGGGTCAGGGGATGAACACTGAAGCTTTCTTT
-,-,TRBV11-2,TRBJ2-7,CASSLFPWSEQYF,TGTGCCAGCAGCCTTTTTCCCTGGTCCGAGCAGTACTTC
-,-,TRBV19,TRBJ2-2,CASSLDSLTGELFF,TGTGCCAGTAGTCTGGACAGTCTAACCGGGGAGCTGTTTTTT
once,-,TRBV7-2,TRBJ1-5,CASSLQAYSNQPQHF,TGTGCCAGCAGCCTACAGGCCTATAGCAATCAGCCCCAGCATTTT
-,TRBD1,TRBV28,TRBJ2-7,CASSLPQGAGEQYF,TGTGCCAGCAGTTTACCACAGGGGGCCGGCGAGCAGTACTTC
once,-,TRBV2,TRBJ2-5,CASSDDLSGQYF,TGTGCCAGCAGTGATGACTTATCCGGTCAGTACTTC
-,-,TRBV19,TRBJ2-3,CASTRSRMNTDTQYF,TGTGCCAGCACCCGGAGCCGAATGAACACAGATACGCAGTATTTT
many,TRBD2,TRBV30,TRBJ2-3,CAWTKGLHTDTQYF,TGTGCCTGGACGAAGGGACTACACACAGATACGCAGTATTTT
-,-,TRBV18,TRBJ1-3,CASSPRLGAYGNTIYF,TGTGCCAGCTCACCACGTCTGGGGGCCTACGGAAACACCATATATTTT
-,-,TRBV4-2,TRBJ2-5,CASSQSGQSETQYF,TGTGCCAGCAGCCAATCCGGACAGTCTGAGACCCAGTACTTC
-,-,TRBV7-2,TRBJ2-1,CASSLGPRRNEQFF,TGTGCCAGCAGCTTAGGTCCGCGGCGCAATGAGCAGTTCTTC
-,TRBD1,TRBV7-8,TRBJ1-4,CASSLLNRQGAGEKLFF,TGTGCCAGCAGCTTACTTAACCGACAGGGGGCGGGGGAAAAACTGTTTTTT
-,-,TRBV2,TRBJ2-1,CASSGDWGYNEQFF,TGTGCCAGCAGTGGGGACTGGGGCTACAATGAGCAGTTCTTC
-,-,TRBV15,TRBJ1-1,CATSRGGGEEAFF,TGTGCCACCAGCAGAGGTGGAGGAGAAGAAGCTTTCTTT
-,-,TRBV18,TRBJ2-1,CASSPLGGNEQFF,TGTGCCAGCTCACCACTTGGGGGTAATGAGCAGTTCTTC
few,-,TRBV2,TRBJ2-2,CASSGLLTGELFF,TGTGCCAGCAGCGGACTGTTAACCGGGGAGCTGTTTTTT
-,TRBD2,TRBV27,TRBJ2-2,CASSLSRGGRDRNTGELFF,TGTGCCAGCAGTTTATCGCGGGGGGGCCGGGACAGGAACACCGGGGAGCTGTTTTTT
-,-,TRBV11-1,TRBJ1-1,CASSPNRVSAFF,TGTGCCAGCAGCCCTAATCGGGTTTCAGCTTTCTTT
once,-,TRBV11-2,TRBJ2-5,CASSPRQEETQYF,TGTGCCAGCAGCCCACGACAGGAGGAGACCCAGTACTTC
-,-,TRBV10-3,TRBJ1-2,CAISESVSGPYGYTF,TGTGCCATCAGTGAGTCCGTGTCCGGGCCCTATGGCTACACCTTC
-,TRBD2,TRBV9,TRBJ2-7,CASSVDGSGTVYEQYF,TGTGCCAGCAGCGTAGACGGTAGCGGGACCGTCTACGAGCAGTACTTC